This T cell receptor beta chain was recovered during a study of radiotherapy plus CTLA-4 blockade in lung cancer. About the research overall: Objective responses were recorded in around a sixth of patients, with disease control recorded in approximately 34%. Broader study findings: Reported findings show early blood T cell clone dynamics, with interferon-beta, best predicted response. Subsequent to radiotherapy plus ipilimumab, tumor-derived TCR clones underwent expansion in blood.

Repertoires were generated with immunoSEQ multiplex PCR, while TCRdb's copy carries only in-frame clones and drops some. Of about 77,000 clones in the sample, roughly 69% were seen once. In the case of this clone: Its specificity is not known.

The germline CDR1 and CDR2 sequences are MDHEN and SYDVKM. This CDR3 is built from 15 residues. V lost 1 base, J lost 4 bases, and 3 bases stayed unmatched. The study treated chemo-refractory metastatic non-small-cell lung cancer patients with focal radiation plus ipilimumab CTLA-4 blockade. The chain employs TRBV28 and TRBJ2-1; the match to TRBD2 covers 8 bases. This TCR was recovered from a human donor with non-small cell lung cancer whose response to radiotherapy plus ipilimumab could not be evaluated. Sample: peripheral blood, taken from a patient treated with radiotherapy plus ipilimumab. The CDR3 spells CASSLSGGGYNEQFF. Written as DNA, the CDR3 is TGTGCCAGCAGTTTATCGGGGGGGGGTTACAATGAGCAGTTCTTC.